This record looks at one T cell receptor beta chain sequence and its context. Germline-derived CDR1 and CDR2 are MNHNS and SASEGT. J gave up 4 bases and V 4 bases, and 5 bases lay outside the gene matches. The CDR3 contains 17 residues. This sample was taken from a study of early stage breast cancer tumors. Assay: immunoSEQ multiplex PCR; the TCRdb copy retains only in-frame clones and omits some. The data show about 5,400 clones, with around 68% seen just once and about 9.8% held by the top ten. The sample consisted of breast tumor tissue. This sequence originates from a person in their sixties or seventies with breast cancer. The V and J genes are TRBV6-1 and TRBJ2-1, with 15 bases that match TRBD2. CDR3 sequence reads: CASSGFGLAGGYNEQFF. The CDR3 DNA follows: TGTGCCAGCAGTGGATTCGGACTAGCGGGGGGGTACAATGAGCAGTTCTTC.